This T cell receptor (beta chain) was identified during a study of T-cell reconstitution after alpha-beta-depleted transplantation in children. Per the germline V gene, CDR1 is SNHLY and CDR2 is FYNNEI. V lost 4 bases and J lost 10; bases outside the gene matches: 6. This CDR3 spans 12 amino acids. A library of TCRbeta sequences, prepared with unique molecular identifiers, was generated. TCRdb itself ran the PCR reads through MiXCR, one entry per CDR3 protein. The sample lists 750,000 to 950,000 distinct CDR3 sequences, less than 20% occurring once. The source of this sequence is a male patient younger than 18 who had a stem cell transplant for acute lymphoblastic leukemia, so the T cells may come from the graft donor. The sample consisted of PBMCs, mostly from graft donor cells, taken 360 days after TCRalphabeta/CD19-depleted stem cell transplant. This chain links TRBV2 with TRBJ1-1; 7 positions match TRBD1. CDR3: CASSVGQARAFF. The CDR3 DNA sequence: TGTGCCAGCAGTGTAGGACAGGCGCGAGCTTTCTTT.